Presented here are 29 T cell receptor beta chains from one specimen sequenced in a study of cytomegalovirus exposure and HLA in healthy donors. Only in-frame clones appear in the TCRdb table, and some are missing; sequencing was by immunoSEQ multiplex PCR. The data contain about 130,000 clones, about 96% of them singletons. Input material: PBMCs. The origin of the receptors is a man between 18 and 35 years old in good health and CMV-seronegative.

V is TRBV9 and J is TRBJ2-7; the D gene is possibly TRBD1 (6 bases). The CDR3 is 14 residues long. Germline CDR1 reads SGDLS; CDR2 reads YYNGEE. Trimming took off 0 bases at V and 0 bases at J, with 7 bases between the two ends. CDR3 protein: CASSVGQASYEQYF. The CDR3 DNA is TGTGCCAGCAGCGTAGGACAGGCCTCCTACGAGCAGTACTTC.

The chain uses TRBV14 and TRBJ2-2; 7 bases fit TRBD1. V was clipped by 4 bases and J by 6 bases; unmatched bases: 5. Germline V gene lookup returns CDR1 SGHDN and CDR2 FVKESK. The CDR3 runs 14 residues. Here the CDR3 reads CASSPTGVAGELFF. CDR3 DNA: TGTGCCAGCAGCCCAACAGGGGTGGCCGGGGAGCTGTTTTTT.

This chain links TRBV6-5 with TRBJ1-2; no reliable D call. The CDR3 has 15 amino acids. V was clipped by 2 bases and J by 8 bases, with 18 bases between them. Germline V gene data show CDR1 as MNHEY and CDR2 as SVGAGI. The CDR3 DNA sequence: TGTGCCAGCAGTTACCCCGGGGAGGGTGAGGAAGGCTACACCTTC. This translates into CASSYPGEGEEGYTF.

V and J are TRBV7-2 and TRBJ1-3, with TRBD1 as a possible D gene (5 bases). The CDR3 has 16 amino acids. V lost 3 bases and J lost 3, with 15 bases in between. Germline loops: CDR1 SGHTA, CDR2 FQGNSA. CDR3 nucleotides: TGTGCCAGCAGCTTCGGTCGATCGGACAATGGAAACACCATATATTTT. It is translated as CASSFGRSDNGNTIYF. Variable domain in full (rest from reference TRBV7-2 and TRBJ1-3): GAGVSQSPSNKVTEKGKDVELRCDPISGHTALYWYRQSLGQGLEFLIYFQGNSAPDKSGLPSDRFSAERTGGSVSTLTIQRTQQEDSAVYLCASSFGRSDNGNTIYFGEGSWLTVV.

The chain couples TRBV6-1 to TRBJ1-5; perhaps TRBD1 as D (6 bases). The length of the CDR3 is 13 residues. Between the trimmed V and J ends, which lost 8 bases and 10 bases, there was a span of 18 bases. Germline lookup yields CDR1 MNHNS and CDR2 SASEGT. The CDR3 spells CASLSPFRGPQHF. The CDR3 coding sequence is TGTGCCAGCCTAAGCCCTTTCAGGGGCCCCCAGCATTTT.

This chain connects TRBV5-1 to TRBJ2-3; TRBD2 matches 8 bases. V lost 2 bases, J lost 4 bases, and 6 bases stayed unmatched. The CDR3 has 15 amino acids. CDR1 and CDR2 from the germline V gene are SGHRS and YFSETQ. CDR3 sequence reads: CASSLSGSRADTQYF. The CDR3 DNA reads TGCGCCAGCAGCTTAAGCGGGAGTAGGGCAGATACGCAGTATTTT.

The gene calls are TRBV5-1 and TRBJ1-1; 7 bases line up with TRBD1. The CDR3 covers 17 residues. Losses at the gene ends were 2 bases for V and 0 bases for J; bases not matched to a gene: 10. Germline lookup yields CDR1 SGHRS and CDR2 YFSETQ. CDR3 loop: CASSFTGTVAMNTEAFF. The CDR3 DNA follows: TGCGCCAGCAGCTTTACCGGGACAGTAGCCATGAACACTGAAGCTTTCTTT.

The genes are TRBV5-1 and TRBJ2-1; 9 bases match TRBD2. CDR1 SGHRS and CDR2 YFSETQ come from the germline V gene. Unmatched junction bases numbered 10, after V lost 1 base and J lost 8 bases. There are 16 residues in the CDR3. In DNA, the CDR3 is TGCGCCAGCAGCTTGATCCTAGCGGGAATTTGGCATGAGCAGTTCTTC. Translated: CASSLILAGIWHEQFF.

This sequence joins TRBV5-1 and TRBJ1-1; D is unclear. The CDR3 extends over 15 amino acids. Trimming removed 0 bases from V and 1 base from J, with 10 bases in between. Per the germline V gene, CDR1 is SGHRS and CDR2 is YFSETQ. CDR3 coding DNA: TGCGCCAGCAGCTTGGTCGCAGGTGCGAACACTGAAGCTTTCTTT. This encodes CASSLVAGANTEAFF.

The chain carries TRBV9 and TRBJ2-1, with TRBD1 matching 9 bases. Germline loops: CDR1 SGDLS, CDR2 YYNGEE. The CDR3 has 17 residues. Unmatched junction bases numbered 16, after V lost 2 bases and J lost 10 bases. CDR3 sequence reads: CASSVDLVGQGSGEQFF. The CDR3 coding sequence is TGTGCCAGCAGCGTGGATCTCGTGGGACAGGGCTCGGGGGAGCAGTTCTTC.

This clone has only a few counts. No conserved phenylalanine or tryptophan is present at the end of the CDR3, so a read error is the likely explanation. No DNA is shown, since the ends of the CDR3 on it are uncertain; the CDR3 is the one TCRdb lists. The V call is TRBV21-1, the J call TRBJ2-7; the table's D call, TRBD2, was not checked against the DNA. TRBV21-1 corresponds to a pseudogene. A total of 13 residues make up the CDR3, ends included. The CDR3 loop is CASSKALGTSGRA.

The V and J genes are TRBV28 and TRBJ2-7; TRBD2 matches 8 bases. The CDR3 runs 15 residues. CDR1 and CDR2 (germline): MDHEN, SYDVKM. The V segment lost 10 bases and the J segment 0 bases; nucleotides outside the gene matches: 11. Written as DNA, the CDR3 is TGTGCCATCAACGGGGGGGGTGCAGCCTCCTACGAGCAGTACTTC. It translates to CAINGGGAASYEQYF. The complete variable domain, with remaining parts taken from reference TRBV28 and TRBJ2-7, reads DVKVTQSSRYLVKRTGEKVFLECVQDMDHENMFWYRQDPGLGLRLIYFSYDVKMKEKGDIPEGYSVSREKKERFSLILESASTNQTSMYLCAINGGGAASYEQYFGPGTRLTVT.

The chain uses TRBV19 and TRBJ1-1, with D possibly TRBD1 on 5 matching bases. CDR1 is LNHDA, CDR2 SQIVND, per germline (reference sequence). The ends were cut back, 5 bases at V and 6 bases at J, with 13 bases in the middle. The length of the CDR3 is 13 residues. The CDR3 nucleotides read TGTGCCAGTAGTGGGTTCAGGGTTGCTGAAGCTTTCTTT. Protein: CASSGFRVAEAFF.

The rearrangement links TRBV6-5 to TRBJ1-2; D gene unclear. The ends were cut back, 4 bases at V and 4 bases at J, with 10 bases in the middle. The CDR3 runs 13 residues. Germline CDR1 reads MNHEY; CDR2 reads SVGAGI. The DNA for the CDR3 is TGTGCCAGCAGTTTTGCGGGGTTCTATGGCTACACCTTC. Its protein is CASSFAGFYGYTF.

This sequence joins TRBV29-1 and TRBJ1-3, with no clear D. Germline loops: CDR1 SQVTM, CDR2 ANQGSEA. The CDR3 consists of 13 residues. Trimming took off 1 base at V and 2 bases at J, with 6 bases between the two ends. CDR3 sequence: CSVEAPTGNTIYF. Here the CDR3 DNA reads TGCAGCGTTGAAGCTCCTACTGGAAACACCATATATTTT.

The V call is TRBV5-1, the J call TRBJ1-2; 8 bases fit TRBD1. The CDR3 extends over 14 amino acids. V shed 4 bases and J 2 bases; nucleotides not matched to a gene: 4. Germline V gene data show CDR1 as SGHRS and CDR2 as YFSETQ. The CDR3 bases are TGCGCCAGCAGCCACGGACAGGGAAACTATGGCTACACCTTC. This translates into CASSHGQGNYGYTF.

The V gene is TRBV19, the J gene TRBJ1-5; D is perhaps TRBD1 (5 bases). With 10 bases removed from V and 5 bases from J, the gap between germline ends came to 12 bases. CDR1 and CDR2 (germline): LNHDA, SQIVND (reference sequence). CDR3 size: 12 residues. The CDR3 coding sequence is TGTGCCACCCGACGGGGGGATCAGCCCCAGCATTTT. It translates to CATRRGDQPQHF.

The CDR3 is CASVRGLGYNEQFF. CDR3 bases: TGTGCCAGCGTTCGAGGGTTAGGATACAATGAGCAGTTCTTC. The V call is TRBV6-1, the J call TRBJ2-1; maybe TRBD2 (5 bases). Germline loops: CDR1 MNHNS, CDR2 SASEGT. The CDR3 length is 14 residues. Trimming shortened V by 8 bases and J by 4 bases, and 15 bases separated the two germline ends.

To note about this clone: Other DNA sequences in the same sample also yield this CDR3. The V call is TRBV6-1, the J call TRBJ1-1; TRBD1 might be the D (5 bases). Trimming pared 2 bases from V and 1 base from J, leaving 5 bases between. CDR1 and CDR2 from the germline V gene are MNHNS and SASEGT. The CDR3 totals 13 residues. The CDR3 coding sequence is TGTGCCAGCAGTGAAAGGGGGAACACTGAAGCTTTCTTT. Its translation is CASSERGNTEAFF.

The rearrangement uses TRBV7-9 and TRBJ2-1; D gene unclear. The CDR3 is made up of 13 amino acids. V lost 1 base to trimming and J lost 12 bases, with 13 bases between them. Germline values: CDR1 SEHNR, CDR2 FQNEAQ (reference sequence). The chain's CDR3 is CASSLGGLNLQFF. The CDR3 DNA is TGTGCCAGCAGCTTAGGCGGCCTGAATCTGCAGTTCTTC.

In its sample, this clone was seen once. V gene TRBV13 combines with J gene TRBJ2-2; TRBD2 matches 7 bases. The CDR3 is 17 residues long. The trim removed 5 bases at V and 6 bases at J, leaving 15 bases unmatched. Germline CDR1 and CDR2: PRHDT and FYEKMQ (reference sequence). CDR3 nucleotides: TGTGCCAGCAGCCGGGGGTCACCGGGGGGAAATTCCGGGGAGCTGTTTTTT. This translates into CASSRGSPGGNSGELFF.

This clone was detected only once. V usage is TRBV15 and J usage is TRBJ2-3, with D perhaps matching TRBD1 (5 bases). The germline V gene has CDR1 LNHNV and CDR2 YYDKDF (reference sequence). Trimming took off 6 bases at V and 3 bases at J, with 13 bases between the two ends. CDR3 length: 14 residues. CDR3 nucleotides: TGTGCCACCAGGGTTCAGGGATTAACAGATACGCAGTATTTT. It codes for CATRVQGLTDTQYF.

This CDR3 is CASSLALAGFFTDTQYF. The CDR3 DNA reads as TGTGCCAGCAGCTTAGCACTAGCGGGATTCTTCACAGATACGCAGTATTTT. The chain recombines TRBV7-2 with TRBJ2-3, with 10 bases aligning to TRBD2. Losses at the gene ends were 0 bases for V and 2 bases for J; bases not matched to a gene: 5. CDR3 length equals 17 residues. Germline V gene data show CDR1 as SGHTA and CDR2 as FQGNSA.

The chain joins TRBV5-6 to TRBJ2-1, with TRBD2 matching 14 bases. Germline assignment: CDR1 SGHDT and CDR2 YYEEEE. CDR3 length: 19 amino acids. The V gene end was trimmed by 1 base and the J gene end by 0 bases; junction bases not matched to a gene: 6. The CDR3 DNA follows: TGTGCCAGCAGCTTGCGACTAGCGGGAGGGTCAAGCTCCTACAATGAGCAGTTCTTC. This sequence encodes CASSLRLAGGSSSYNEQFF.

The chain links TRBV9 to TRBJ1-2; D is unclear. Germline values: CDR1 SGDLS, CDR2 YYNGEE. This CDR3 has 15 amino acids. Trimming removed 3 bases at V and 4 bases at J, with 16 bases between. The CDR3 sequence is CASSASGGPVYGYTF. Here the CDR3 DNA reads TGTGCCAGCAGCGCCTCCGGTGGGCCAGTCTATGGCTACACCTTC.

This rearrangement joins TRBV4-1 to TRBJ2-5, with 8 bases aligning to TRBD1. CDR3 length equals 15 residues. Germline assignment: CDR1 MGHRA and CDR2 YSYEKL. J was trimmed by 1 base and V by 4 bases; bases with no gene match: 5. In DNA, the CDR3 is TGCGCCAGCAGCCCCCTCCAGGGGGCCCAAGAGACCCAGTACTTC. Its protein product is CASSPLQGAQETQYF.

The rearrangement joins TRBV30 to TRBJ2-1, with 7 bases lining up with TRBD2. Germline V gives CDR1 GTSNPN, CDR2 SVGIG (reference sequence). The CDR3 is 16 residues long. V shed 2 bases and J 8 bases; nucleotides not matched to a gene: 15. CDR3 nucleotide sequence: TGTGCCTGGAGTCTAGGCTCCGTGATTGGGGGGGATGAGCAGTTCTTC. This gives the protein CAWSLGSVIGGDEQFF.

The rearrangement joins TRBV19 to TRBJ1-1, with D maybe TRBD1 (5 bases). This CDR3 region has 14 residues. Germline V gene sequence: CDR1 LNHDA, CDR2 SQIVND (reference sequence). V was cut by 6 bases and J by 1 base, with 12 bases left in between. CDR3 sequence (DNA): TGTGCCAGTAGATCCGTAGACAGGAACACTGAAGCTTTCTTT. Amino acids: CASRSVDRNTEAFF. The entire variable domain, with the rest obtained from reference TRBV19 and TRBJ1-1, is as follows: DGGITQSPKYLFRKEGQNVTLSCEQNLNHDAMYWYRQDPGQGLRLIYYSQIVNDFQKGDIAEGYSVSREKKESFPLTVTSAQKNPTAFYLCASRSVDRNTEAFFGQGTRLTVV.

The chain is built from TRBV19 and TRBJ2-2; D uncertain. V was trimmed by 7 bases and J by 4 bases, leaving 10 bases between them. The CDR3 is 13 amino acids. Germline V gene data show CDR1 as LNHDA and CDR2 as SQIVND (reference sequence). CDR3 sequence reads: CASTGPGTGELFF. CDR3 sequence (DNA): TGTGCCAGTACTGGCCCGGGCACCGGGGAGCTGTTTTTT.